A selection of T cell receptor beta chains follows, all from one sample in a study of cytomegalovirus exposure and HLA in healthy donors. Sequenced by immunoSEQ multiplex PCR; TCRdb stores in-frame clones only, minus some. The sample yields around 190,000 clones, roughly 77% seen once. The sequencing sample was made of PBMCs. These receptors originate from a man in his forties in good health and CMV-seropositive. The CDR3 runs from the conserved cysteine through the conserved F or W. D genes are given only for firm matches. The size of a clone is reported for some rows only, either as once, few or many, or as a class for expanded clones.

TRBJ2-7 TRBV5-4 - TRBD2 CASSLLAGSGEQYF TGTGCCAGCAGCTTACTAGCGGGTTCGGGGGAGCAGTACTTC
TRBJ2-3 TRBV6-1 - - CASSPGTSTDTQYF TGTGCCAGCAGTCCCGGGACTAGCACAGATACGCAGTATTTT
TRBJ1-2 TRBV6-5 few - CASSSIEGYYGYTF TGTGCCAGCAGTTCCATCGAGGGATACTATGGCTACACCTTC
TRBJ2-7 TRBV21-1 - - CASSKGSIIRGRWTYEQYF TGTGCCAGCAGCAAGGGGAGTATTATCAGAGGGCGGTGGACCTACGAGCAGTACTTC
TRBJ2-7 TRBV13 few TRBD1 CASSPWTGGAFRSDEQYF TGTGCCAGCAGCCCATGGACAGGGGGCGCGTTTCGGAGTGACGAGCAGTACTTC
TRBJ1-2 TRBV2 - TRBD1 CASSQRDRVIYGYTF TGTGCCAGCAGCCAGCGGGACAGGGTCATCTATGGCTACACCTTC
TRBJ1-1 TRBV6-5 - - CASSYSWGGTEAFF TGTGCCAGCAGTTACTCCTGGGGAGGTACTGAAGCTTTCTTT
TRBJ1-1 TRBV27 - TRBD1 CASRVSGGVGSTEAFF TGTGCCAGCAGGGTCTCAGGGGGCGTGGGCAGCACTGAAGCTTTCTTT
TRBJ1-2 TRBV4-3 - - CASSQHNGGAGGYTF TGCGCCAGCAGCCAACACAATGGAGGGGCTGGTGGCTACACCTTC
TRBJ2-1 TRBV7-2 - - CASSPDYSYNEQFF TGTGCCAGCAGCCCGGACTACTCCTACAATGAGCAGTTCTTC
TRBJ1-2 TRBV6-1 once - CASSEVAANYGYTF TGTGCCAGCAGTGAAGTGGCCGCAAACTATGGCTACACCTTC
TRBJ2-2 TRBV5-1 - TRBD2 CASSREDAGELFF TGCGCCAGCTCCCGGGAGGACGCCGGGGAGCTGTTTTTT
TRBJ1-3 TRBV6-1 - - CASSQLRSGNTIYF TGTGCCAGCAGCCAACTAAGGTCTGGAAACACCATATATTTT
TRBJ1-6 TRBV2 - - CASSEGGRENNSPLHF TGTGCCAGCAGTGAAGGGGGGAGGGAAAATAATTCACCCCTCCACTTT
TRBJ2-2 TRBV19 few TRBD2 CASGPGLAGEELFF TGTGCCAGTGGACCGGGACTAGCGGGAGAGGAGCTGTTTTTT
TRBJ2-2 TRBV5-6 - TRBD2 CASSVLAGAYTGELFF TGTGCCAGCAGCGTCCTAGCGGGGGCCTACACCGGGGAGCTGTTTTTT
TRBJ1-2 TRBV15 - - CATDGGYGYTF TGTGCCACCGACGGGGGCTATGGCTACACCTTC
TRBJ2-1 TRBV4-3 - - CASSQDLSSYNEQFF TGCGCCAGCAGCCAAGATTTGAGCTCCTACAATGAGCAGTTCTTC
TRBJ2-2 TRBV25-1 - TRBD2 CASSQLAGGAGELFF TGTGCCAGCAGCCAGCTAGCGGGGGGAGCCGGGGAGCTGTTTTTT
TRBJ2-2 TRBV9 - - CASRDGQERTGELFF TGTGCCAGCAGAGACGGACAAGAGCGCACCGGGGAGCTGTTTTTT
TRBJ1-5 TRBV5-5 - - CASSYNSNNQPQHF TGTGCCAGCAGCTACAACAGTAACAATCAGCCCCAGCATTTT
TRBJ2-7 TRBV7-3 - - CASSSSPGVEQYF TGTGCCAGCAGCTCGTCGCCAGGGGTCGAGCAGTACTTC